The 9 T cell receptor beta chains reported below all come from one sample, sequenced in a study of control samples from healthy donors and cancer patients. The method was immunoSEQ multiplex PCR; TCRdb's version includes in-frame clones alone and lacks a portion of them. The sample includes about 180,000 clones, 85% to 95% of them seen just once. The sample consisted of blood. These receptors were collected from a man aged 30-40 years in good health.

This chain uses TRBV28 with TRBJ1-3; tentative D call: TRBD1 (6 bases). Trimming removed 4 bases from V and 2 bases from J, with 12 bases in between. Germline assignment: CDR1 MDHEN and CDR2 SYDVKM. The CDR3 extends over 15 amino acids. The CDR3 DNA reads TGTGCCAGCAGTTCGCGGACAGTAGCTGGAAACACCATATATTTT. Its protein is CASSSRTVAGNTIYF.

This chain uses TRBV3-1 (or the pseudogene TRBV3-2) with TRBJ1-2, with D unclear. CDR1 and CDR2 (germline): LGHDT, YNNKEL (reference sequence). CDR3 size: 13 residues. Trimming removed 1 base at V and 6 bases at J, with 9 bases between. CDR3 in amino acids: CASSQVAINGYTF. The DNA of the CDR3 is TGTGCCAGCAGCCAAGTGGCCATAAATGGCTACACCTTC.

This chain links TRBV18 with TRBJ1-1; D call uncertain. Between the trimmed V and J ends, which lost 2 bases and 0 bases, there was a span of 7 bases. There are 14 residues in the CDR3. Germline V lookup: CDR1 KGHSH, CDR2 LQKENI. The CDR3 nucleotides read TGTGCCAGCTCACCAGTCGGAATGAACACTGAAGCTTTCTTT. It encodes CASSPVGMNTEAFF.

This chain joins TRBV5-1 and TRBJ2-5, with no clear D. The V gene lost 4 bases and the J gene lost 1 base, with 11 bases spanning the gap. The CDR3 is 14 residues long. Looked up from germline, CDR1 is SGHRS and CDR2 is YFSETQ. CDR3 bases: TGCGCCAGCAGCATGGACGGGTCCCAAGAGACCCAGTACTTC. Its translation is CASSMDGSQETQYF.

This clone was seen only once. The chain joins TRBV4-1 to TRBJ1-1; 8 positions match TRBD1. The CDR3 sequence is 16 residues long. V lost 2 bases, J lost 2 bases, and 7 bases stayed unmatched. Germline V lookup: CDR1 MGHRA, CDR2 YSYEKL. For the CDR3, the DNA is TGCGCCAGCAGCCAAAGATCTCAGGGGGCAAACACTGAAGCTTTCTTT. This translates into CASSQRSQGANTEAFF.

The chain joins TRBV28 to TRBJ2-5; TRBD1 aligns across 8 bases. Germline V gene lookup returns CDR1 MDHEN and CDR2 SYDVKM. V gave up 4 bases and J gave up 5 bases; unmatched junction bases: 6. The CDR3 runs to 14 residues. The CDR3 DNA reads TGTGCCAGCAGTTCAGGACAGGGAAGGGAGACCCAGTACTTC. This encodes CASSSGQGRETQYF.

The chain uses TRBV5-1 and TRBJ2-7; TRBD1 matches at 8 bases. Germline V gene data show CDR1 as SGHRS and CDR2 as YFSETQ. The junction had 5 bases not matched to a gene; V was cut back by 0 bases and J by 3 bases. This CDR3 is 15 amino acids long. Here the CDR3 DNA reads TGCGCCAGCAGCTTGGAAGCAGGGGGCGGCTACGAGCAGTACTTC. Translating gives CASSLEAGGGYEQYF.

The chain carries TRBV24-1 and TRBJ1-5; tentative D call: TRBD1 (5 bases). Germline assignment: CDR1 KGHDR and CDR2 SFDVKD. Trimming took 6 bases from V and 1 from J, leaving 9 bases between them. This CDR3 contains 14 residues. CDR3 sequence: CATSPRDSNQPQHF. The CDR3 DNA reads as TGTGCCACCAGTCCCCGGGACAGCAATCAGCCCCAGCATTTT.

The chain recombines TRBV2 with TRBJ2-3; tentatively, D is TRBD2 (6 bases). Germline values: CDR1 SNHLY, CDR2 FYNNEI. Deletions cut 7 bases from V and 3 bases from J, with 14 bases between. The CDR3 is made up of 14 amino acids. CDR3 sequence: CASTVEGFTDTQYF. Written as DNA, the CDR3 is TGTGCCAGCACGGTGGAGGGATTTACAGATACGCAGTATTTT.